One sample yielded the 25 T cell receptor beta chains listed below, sequenced in a study of T cell changes during pregnancy in multiple sclerosis. Data came from immunoSEQ multiplex PCR; TCRdb stores just in-frame clones and leaves some out. The repertoire holds some 69,000 clones, with roughly 91% as singletons. Sequencing used peripheral blood, obtained in the second trimester of pregnancy. The receptors shown here come from a female donor in good health, enrolled as a control in a pregnancy study.

The chain employs TRBV23-1 and TRBJ1-1; TRBD1 is a possible D gene (6 bases). TRBV23-1 counts as an open reading frame of uncertain function. V lost 7 bases and J 5 bases, leaving 23 bases between the germline ends. The CDR3 totals 16 residues. CDR3 DNA sequence: TGCGCCAGCATCCCAGGGGCGGTATTAGAAGGGACTGAAGCTTTCTTT. Translated, it gives CASIPGAVLEGTEAFF.

The V and J genes are TRBV23-1 and TRBJ2-1; 10 bases map to TRBD1. TRBV23-1 is designated an ORF whose function remains uncertain. Trimming took 7 bases from V and 15 from J; bases not matched to a gene: 18. This CDR3 is 15 amino acids long. CDR3 nucleotides: TGCGCCAGCATTCCCGGGACAGGGGCTTTCAAGGGTGTGTTCTTC. Translation: CASIPGTGAFKGVFF.

This clone was detected only a few times. The chain combines TRBV19 with TRBJ1-2; D uncertain. CDR1 is LNHDA, CDR2 SQIVND, per germline (reference sequence). The CDR3 totals 14 residues. V lost 1 base and J lost 1, with 7 bases in between. CDR3 in amino acids: CASSIVGGNYGYTF. CDR3 sequence (DNA): TGTGCCAGTAGTATAGTAGGCGGTAACTATGGCTACACCTTC.

This chain links TRBV6-1 with TRBJ1-5; 7 bases are shared with TRBD1. V shed 8 bases, J shed 4 bases, and the junction held 5 bases outside the gene matches. Germline V gives CDR1 MNHNS, CDR2 SASEGT. The CDR3 is made up of 13 amino acids. The CDR3 DNA follows: TGTGCCAGCGGGGGACAGCAAAATCAGCCCCAGCATTTT. Its translation: CASGGQQNQPQHF.

The chain has TRBV6-1 and TRBJ1-5; no clear D. The ends were cut back, 0 bases at V and 0 bases at J, with 6 bases in the middle. The CDR3 contains 15 residues. CDR1 is MNHNS and CDR2 is SASEGT in the germline V gene. CDR3 loop: CASSEATASNQPQHF. The CDR3 bases are TGTGCCAGCAGTGAAGCAACAGCTAGCAATCAGCCCCAGCATTTT.

This clone has a single count. CDR3 residues: CASHSRRRRGVGYTF. The CDR3 nucleotides are TGTGCCAGCCATAGTCGGCGGCGCAGGGGAGTGGGCTACACCTTC. The chain combines TRBV6-1 with TRBJ1-2; D might be TRBD1 (6 bases). Trimming removed 8 bases from V and 8 bases from J, with 24 bases in between. Germline CDR1 reads MNHNS; CDR2 reads SASEGT. CDR3 length: 15 residues.

The V call is TRBV11-2, the J call TRBJ2-1; D is ambiguous. The germline V and J ends were trimmed by 0 bases and 6 bases, with 12 bases remaining between them. Per the germline V gene, CDR1 is SGHAT and CDR2 is FQNNGV. The CDR3 covers 15 residues. CDR3 residues: CASSLEPGAFNEQFF. The DNA of the CDR3 is TGTGCCAGCAGCTTAGAACCTGGAGCCTTCAATGAGCAGTTCTTC. Using reference TRBV11-2 and TRBJ2-1 for the parts outside the CDR3, the full variable domain is EAGVAQSPRYKIIEKRQSVAFWCNPISGHATLYWYQQILGQGPKLLIQFQNNGVVDDSQLPKDRFSAERLKGVDSTLKIQPAKLEDSAVYLCASSLEPGAFNEQFFGPGTRLTVL.

The V call is TRBV19, the J call TRBJ2-7; 9 positions agree with TRBD1. There are 16 residues in the CDR3. Unmatched junction bases numbered 10, after V lost 3 bases and J lost 4 bases. Germline V lookup: CDR1 LNHDA, CDR2 SQIVND (reference sequence). CDR3 protein: CASSMIQGQGAYEQYF. The CDR3, as DNA: TGTGCCAGTAGTATGATACAGGGACAGGGTGCGTACGAGCAGTACTTC.

The chain uses TRBV5-4 and TRBJ1-1; tentatively, D is TRBD1 (6 bases). Trimming cost V 0 bases and J 1 base, with 10 bases left between them. This CDR3 comprises 15 residues. Germline-derived CDR1 and CDR2 are SGHNT and YYREEE (reference sequence). The CDR3 DNA follows: TGTGCCAGCAGCTTGGGGACCAGGGGGAACACTGAAGCTTTCTTT. Translated: CASSLGTRGNTEAFF.

The genes are TRBV11-3 and TRBJ1-1; 7 nucleotides match TRBD1. V lost 5 bases and J lost 5; bases outside the gene matches: 5. CDR3 length equals 13 residues. Germline CDR1 reads SGHNT; CDR2 reads YENEEA. The CDR3 DNA reads TGTGCCAGCAGCAACGGGGACAGTACTGAAGCTTTCTTT. It specifies CASSNGDSTEAFF.

The chain employs TRBV6-4 and TRBJ2-5; D perhaps matches TRBD1 (5 bases). V dropped 6 bases and J dropped 2 bases, with 19 bases sitting between them. The CDR3 is made up of 16 amino acids. The V gene's germline CDR1 is MRHNA and CDR2 SNTAGT. CDR3 coding DNA: TGTGCCAGCAGAGGTGTGCAGGGAAAATCACAAGAGACCCAGTACTTC. It encodes CASRGVQGKSQETQYF.

The chain recombines TRBV5-1 with TRBJ2-1; 15 nucleotides align to TRBD2. Looked up from germline, CDR1 is SGHRS and CDR2 is YFSETQ. CDR3 length: 18 amino acids. Trimming removed 3 bases from V and 0 bases from J; junction bases left unmatched: 4. Written as DNA, the CDR3 is TGCGCCAGCAGCTCGGGACTAGCGGGGGGAAGCTCCTACAATGAGCAGTTCTTC. Protein product: CASSSGLAGGSSYNEQFF.

This rearrangement joins TRBV6-5 to TRBJ2-1, with 11 nucleotides matching TRBD2. CDR1 is MNHEY, CDR2 SVGAGI, per germline. The CDR3 has 14 amino acids. J gave up 7 bases and V 10 bases, and 9 bases lay outside the gene matches. The CDR3 sequence is CATCIAGGRNEQFF. CDR3 coding DNA: TGTGCCACCTGCATAGCGGGGGGGCGAAATGAGCAGTTCTTC.

The rearrangement joins TRBV6-6 to TRBJ1-2; the D gene is possibly TRBD1 (5 bases). CDR1 and CDR2 (germline): MNHNY, SVGAGI (reference sequence). This CDR3 is built from 12 residues. V lost 7 bases, J lost 2 bases, and 8 bases lay in between. This chain's CDR3 is CASKDTNYGYTF. The CDR3 coding sequence is TGTGCCAGCAAGGACACCAACTATGGCTACACCTTC.

Note on this clone: A junction boundary mismatches the germline segment, possibly from a read error. The gene calls are TRBV9 and TRBJ2-5, with 12 bases lining up with TRBD2. CDR3 length: 13 residues. Per germline, CDR1 SGDLS and CDR2 YYNGEE. The CDR3 sequence is CASSETTSGGFHF. CDR3 bases: TGTGCCAGCAGCGAAACGACTAGCGGGGGATTTCACTTC.

The CDR3 DNA follows: TGTGCCAGCAGTCCCGGGGGGTCCTTTAATGAAAAACTGTTTTTT. Translating gives CASSPGGSFNEKLFF. This rearrangement joins TRBV9 to TRBJ1-4; tentatively, D is TRBD1 (5 bases). Germline V gene data show CDR1 as SGDLS and CDR2 as YYNGEE. V shed 5 bases and J shed 4 bases, with 15 bases lying between them. The CDR3 is made up of 15 amino acids.

The chain is built from TRBV29-1 and TRBJ2-1; D possibly corresponds to TRBD2 (5 bases). The germline V gene has CDR1 SQVTM and CDR2 ANQGSEA. This CDR3 contains 16 residues. V dropped 7 bases and J dropped 7 bases, with 26 bases sitting between them. The CDR3 here is CSAARGRQKADNEQFF. The CDR3 DNA sequence: TGCAGCGCCGCGCGCGGGCGTCAGAAAGCGGATAATGAGCAGTTCTTC.

The chain uses TRBV19 and TRBJ1-1; the match to TRBD1 covers 9 bases. This CDR3 spans 15 amino acids. Germline trimming cut 3 bases from V and 2 bases from J; bases unmatched to any gene: 4. Germline CDR1 reads LNHDA; CDR2 reads SQIVND (reference sequence). The CDR3 loop reads CASSMGTGSNTEAFF. DNA for the CDR3: TGTGCCAGTAGTATGGGGACAGGGTCTAACACTGAAGCTTTCTTT. The complete variable domain, with remaining parts taken from reference TRBV19 and TRBJ1-1, reads DGGITQSPKYLFRKEGQNVTLSCEQNLNHDAMYWYRQDPGQGLRLIYYSQIVNDFQKGDIAEGYSVSREKKESFPLTVTSAQKNPTAFYLCASSMGTGSNTEAFFGQGTRLTVV.

This chain links TRBV30 with TRBJ1-1, with 7 bases identical to TRBD1. Per germline, CDR1 GTSNPN and CDR2 SVGIG (reference sequence). The CDR3 loop spans 12 amino acids. V lost 7 bases, J lost 0 bases, and 2 bases stayed unmatched. The CDR3 DNA reads as TGTGCCTCCGGGACAGTGAACACTGAAGCTTTCTTT. This encodes CASGTVNTEAFF.

The chain links TRBV7-9 to TRBJ2-7; 7 bases are shared with TRBD1. Germline loops: CDR1 SEHNR, CDR2 FQNEAQ (reference sequence). The length of the CDR3 is 15 residues. The junction had 9 bases not matched to a gene; V was cut back by 5 bases and J by 2 bases. The CDR3 bases are TGTGCCAGCAGCCCCCCCGACAGGGTTGCCTACGAGCAGTACTTC. This translates into CASSPPDRVAYEQYF.

The chain combines TRBV19 with TRBJ2-7; TRBD1 matches at 8 bases. The V segment lost 3 bases and the J segment 3 bases; nucleotides outside the gene matches: 7. This CDR3 comprises 15 residues. Germline lookup yields CDR1 LNHDA and CDR2 SQIVND (reference sequence). CDR3 nucleotides: TGTGCCAGTAGTATGGGACAGGCAATTTTCTACGAGCAGTACTTC. Protein: CASSMGQAIFYEQYF.

The gene calls are TRBV19 and TRBJ1-1; TRBD1 might be the D (5 bases). V was trimmed by 5 bases and J by 3 bases, leaving 10 bases between them. Germline CDR1 is LNHDA and CDR2 is SQIVND (reference sequence). This CDR3 comprises 13 residues. CDR3 in amino acids: CASSFTGDTEAFF. In DNA form, the CDR3 reads TGTGCCAGTAGTTTTACGGGGGACACTGAAGCTTTCTTT.

This chain links TRBV27 with TRBJ1-3, with 7 bases matching TRBD1. Trimming cost V 5 bases and J 11 bases; bases outside gene matches: 15. The CDR3 has 15 amino acids. Germline CDR1 and CDR2: MNHEY and SMNVEV (reference sequence). Here the CDR3 reads CASSRRGTEGAAIYF. CDR3 coding DNA: TGTGCCAGCAGTCGCCGGGGGACAGAAGGGGCCGCCATATATTTT.

This chain links TRBV12-2 with TRBJ2-3; TRBD1 was called by the table and not checked on the DNA. TRBV12-2 is tagged as a pseudogene. CDR3 length: 19 residues. In nucleotides, the CDR3 is TGTGCAAGTCGCTTAAGGGACAGGGACCCATTTACTAGCACAGATACGCAGTATTTT. This gives the protein CASRLRDRDPFTSTDTQYF.

The chain combines TRBV28 with TRBJ2-3, with TRBD2 identical over 9 bases. Trimming cost V 9 bases and J 2 bases; bases outside gene matches: 3. Germline CDR1 and CDR2: MDHEN and SYDVKM. The CDR3 totals 13 residues. CDR3 in DNA: TGTGCCAGTCTAGCGGGGTACACAGATACGCAGTATTTT. Its translation: CASLAGYTDTQYF.